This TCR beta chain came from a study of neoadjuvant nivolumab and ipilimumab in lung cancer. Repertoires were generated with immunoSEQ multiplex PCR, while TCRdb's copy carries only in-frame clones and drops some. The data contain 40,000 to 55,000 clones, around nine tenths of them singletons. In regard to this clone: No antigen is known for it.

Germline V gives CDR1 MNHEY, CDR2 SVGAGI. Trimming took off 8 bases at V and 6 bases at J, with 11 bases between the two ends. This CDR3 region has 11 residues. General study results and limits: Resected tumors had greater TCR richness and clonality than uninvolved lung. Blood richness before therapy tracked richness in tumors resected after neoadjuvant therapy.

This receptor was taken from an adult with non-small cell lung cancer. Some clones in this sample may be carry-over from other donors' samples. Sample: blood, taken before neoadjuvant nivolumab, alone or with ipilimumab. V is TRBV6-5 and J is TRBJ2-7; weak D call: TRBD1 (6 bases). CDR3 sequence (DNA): TGTGCCAGCCAACAGGGCGCCGAGCAGTACTTC. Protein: CASQQGAEQYF.